These 18 T cell receptor beta chains came from one sample sequenced in a study of T cells in Graves' hyperthyroidism and ophthalmopathy. The CDR3 regions of TCR beta were amplified from RNA transcripts. When the TCR CDR3 underwent first-round RT-PCR, the HTBI primer set was used. A single record per CDR3 protein comes from TCRdb applying MiXCR to the multiplex PCR reads. This table has about 360,000 distinct CDR3 sequences, less than 15% appearing once. Source material: blood. The source is a woman younger than 35 with Graves' hyperthyroidism.

This clonotype was counted at least ten times. The gene calls are TRBV28 and TRBJ1-2, with a possible D match to TRBD1 (5 bases). This CDR3 contains 17 residues. Trimming took off 4 bases at V and 2 bases at J, with 20 bases between the two ends. Per the germline V gene, CDR1 is MDHEN and CDR2 is SYDVKM. The CDR3 region is CASSSLRQIHANYGYTF. Written as DNA, the CDR3 is TGTGCCAGCAGTTCCCTCCGACAGATCCACGCCAACTATGGCTACACCTTC.

This clonotype was detected many times. The chain combines TRBV4-1 with TRBJ1-1; D is undetermined. CDR1 is MGHRA and CDR2 is YSYEKL in the germline V gene. The germline V and J ends were trimmed by 4 bases and 0 bases, with 12 bases remaining between them. This CDR3 has 15 amino acids. In DNA form, the CDR3 reads TGCGCCAGCAGCCCAACCGGCAGTATGAACACTGAAGCTTTCTTT. Translating gives CASSPTGSMNTEAFF.

This clonotype was seen a few times. This sequence joins TRBV7-6 and TRBJ2-1; D remains unclear. The CDR3 is 12 residues long. Looked up from germline, CDR1 is SGHVS and CDR2 is FNYEAQ. Deletions cut 3 bases from V and 6 bases from J, with 6 bases between. CDR3 coding DNA: TGTGCCAGCAGCTTTCCCGGCAATGAGCAGTTCTTC. Amino acid sequence: CASSFPGNEQFF.

This clonotype showed up many times. This chain uses TRBV2 with TRBJ2-5; D perhaps matches TRBD2 (6 bases). The V end lost 6 bases, the J end lost 5 bases, and 13 bases lay between the germline ends. The CDR3 is made up of 13 amino acids. Germline V gene data show CDR1 as SNHLY and CDR2 as FYNNEI. Here the CDR3 reads CASRVGGVETQYF. Here the CDR3 DNA reads TGTGCCAGCAGAGTCGGAGGGGTCGAGACCCAGTACTTC.

The V gene is TRBV6-2 or TRBV6-3, the J gene TRBJ2-1; 12 positions agree with TRBD2. The V gene end was trimmed by 8 bases and the J gene end by 0 bases; junction bases not matched to a gene: 8. Germline CDR1 reads MNHEY; CDR2 reads SVGEGT. The CDR3 covers 17 residues. The CDR3 spells CASCLAGGQSSYNEQFF. The CDR3 DNA reads as TGTGCCAGCTGCCTAGCGGGAGGGCAGAGCTCCTACAATGAGCAGTTCTTC.

The V gene is TRBV20-1, the J gene TRBJ1-2; TRBD1 agrees at 7 bases. Looked up from germline, CDR1 is DFQATT and CDR2 is SNEGSKA (reference sequence). Unmatched junction bases numbered 9, after V lost 3 bases and J lost 8 bases. The CDR3 consists of 13 residues. CDR3 in DNA: TGCAGTGCTAGCCTACAGGGGCGGAGCGGCTACACCTTC. Protein sequence: CSASLQGRSGYTF.

This chain connects TRBV9 to TRBJ2-7, with D tentatively TRBD1 (6 bases). Per the germline V gene, CDR1 is SGDLS and CDR2 is YYNGEE. This CDR3 is built from 14 residues. Trimming removed 3 bases at V and 1 base at J, with 11 bases between. CDR3 in DNA: TGTGCCAGCAGCGGCCGCAGGGGTTCCTACGAGCAGTACTTC. Its translation: CASSGRRGSYEQYF.

This clonotype was counted at least ten times. The J gene is TRBJ2-5, the V gene TRBV5-6, with D unclear. Per the germline V gene, CDR1 is SGHDT and CDR2 is YYEEEE. V dropped 0 bases and J dropped 7 bases, with 13 bases sitting between them. The CDR3 is 14 residues long. CDR3 loop: CASSLALPEGTQYF. The CDR3 nucleotides read TGTGCCAGCAGCTTGGCCCTCCCCGAAGGGACCCAGTACTTC.

J is TRBJ2-5 and V is TRBV24-1, with 9 bases fitting TRBD1. CDR3 length equals 15 residues. CDR1 is KGHDR and CDR2 is SFDVKD in the germline V gene. With V trimmed by 9 bases and J by 2 bases, 9 bases remained unmatched. The DNA of the CDR3 is TGTGCCACCGGTTCCGGGACAGGGTCTCAAGAGACCCAGTACTTC. Its translation: CATGSGTGSQETQYF.

This clonotype was counted many times. The rearrangement joins TRBV27 to TRBJ1-6; D not resolved. CDR1 and CDR2 (germline): MNHEY, SMNVEV (reference sequence). The CDR3 covers 12 residues. V lost 9 bases, J lost 9 bases, and 12 bases lay in between. CDR3 bases: TGTGCCAGTTGCTCTACGGGTTCACCCCTCCACTTT. Translation: CASCSTGSPLHF.

This clonotype has ten or more counts. The chain recombines TRBV28 with TRBJ1-1; no reliable D call. Germline V lookup: CDR1 MDHEN, CDR2 SYDVKM. The CDR3 loop spans 15 amino acids. The V end lost 0 bases, the J end lost 1 base, and 9 bases lay between the germline ends. This chain's CDR3 is CASSLWGSGNTEAFF. DNA for the CDR3: TGTGCCAGCAGTTTATGGGGAAGCGGGAACACTGAAGCTTTCTTT.

The chain uses TRBV6-1 and TRBJ2-1; weak D call: TRBD2 (6 bases). The V end was cut by 10 bases, the J end by 9 bases, with 16 bases between. CDR1 is MNHNS, CDR2 SASEGT, per germline. This CDR3 has 12 amino acids. The DNA for the CDR3 is TGTGCCACCGATCCGGGAGTCGGTGAGCAGTTCTTC. Its protein product is CATDPGVGEQFF.

There are a few counts of this clonotype. The rearrangement joins TRBV7-9 to TRBJ1-1; 7 bases are a match to TRBD1. CDR1 is SEHNR and CDR2 is FQNEAQ in the germline V gene (reference sequence). The trim removed 2 bases at V and 4 bases at J, leaving 4 bases unmatched. CDR3 length: 14 amino acids. CDR3 in amino acids: CASSLQGVGTEAFF. CDR3 coding DNA: TGTGCCAGCAGCTTACAGGGGGTGGGCACTGAAGCTTTCTTT.

Details on this clonotype: A much larger clone is a single base away; this may be a read error. The rearrangement links TRBV6-2 or TRBV6-3 to TRBJ2-2, with D possibly being TRBD2 (6 bases). The CDR3 consists of 15 residues. Germline CDR1 MNHEY, CDR2 SVGEGT. The CDR3 sequence: CASMSGQENTGGLFF. CDR3 sequence (DNA): TGTGCCAGCATGTCGGGGCAGGAGAACACCGGGGGGCTGTTTTTT.

This chain joins TRBV28 and TRBJ2-3; 10 bases are shared with TRBD2. V was pared by 5 bases and J by 2 bases, with 7 bases of the junction left unmatched. The CDR3 length is 16 residues. Germline V lookup: CDR1 MDHEN, CDR2 SYDVKM. CDR3 loop: CASSPLTSGHTDTQYF. In nucleotides, the CDR3 is TGTGCCAGCAGTCCGTTGACTAGCGGGCACACAGATACGCAGTATTTT.

A remark on this clonotype: This may stem from a read error, because a much larger clone lies one nucleotide away. CDR3 nucleotides: TGTGCCAGCAGCGAATCTAGCACAGATACGCAGTATTTT. It specifies CASSESSTDTQYF. V usage is TRBV9 and J usage is TRBJ2-3; unclear D gene. Germline loops: CDR1 SGDLS, CDR2 YYNGEE. The CDR3 is 13 residues long. V was clipped by 3 bases and J by 0 bases, with 5 bases between them.

This clonotype was seen at least ten times. The J gene is TRBJ2-7, the V gene TRBV6-1, with 8 nucleotides matching TRBD1. V lost 8 bases to trimming and J lost 2 bases; unmatched junction nucleotides: 14. The CDR3 extends over 16 amino acids. Germline-derived CDR1 and CDR2 are MNHNS and SASEGT. The CDR3 DNA follows: TGTGCCAGCGACAGGGGAGGTGGGGGGCCCCCCTACGAGCAGTACTTC. Translating gives CASDRGGGGPPYEQYF.

This clonotype has a count of ten or more. This chain connects TRBV3-1 to TRBJ2-7; 8 bases line up with TRBD1. CDR1 is LGHDT and CDR2 is YNNKEL in the germline V gene (reference sequence). V lost 0 bases and J lost 3; bases outside the gene matches: 19. CDR3 length equals 20 residues. The CDR3 DNA reads as TGTGCCAGCAGCCAAGAGGCCCCTCCAACAGGGGGACAGGCACTCTACGAGCAGTACTTC. Translating gives CASSQEAPPTGGQALYEQYF.